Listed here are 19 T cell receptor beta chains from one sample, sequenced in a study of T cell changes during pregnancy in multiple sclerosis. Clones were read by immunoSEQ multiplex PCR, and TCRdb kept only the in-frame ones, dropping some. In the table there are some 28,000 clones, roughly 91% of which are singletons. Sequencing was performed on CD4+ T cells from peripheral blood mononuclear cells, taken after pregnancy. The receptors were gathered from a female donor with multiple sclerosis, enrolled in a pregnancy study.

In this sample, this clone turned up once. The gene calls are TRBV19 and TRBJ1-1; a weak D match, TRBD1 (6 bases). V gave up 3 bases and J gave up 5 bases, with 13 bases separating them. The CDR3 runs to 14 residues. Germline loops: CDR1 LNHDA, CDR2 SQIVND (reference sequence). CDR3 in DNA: TGTGCCAGTAGTATGGATCTGCAGGGGACTGAAGCTTTCTTT. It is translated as CASSMDLQGTEAFF.

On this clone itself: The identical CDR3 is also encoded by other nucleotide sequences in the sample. The CDR3 here is CASSVGGAGANVLTF. CDR3 sequence (DNA): TGTGCCAGCAGCGTAGGGGGAGCTGGGGCCAACGTCCTGACTTTC. The chain carries TRBV9 and TRBJ2-6, with D maybe TRBD2 (5 bases). V lost 0 bases, J lost 2 bases, and 6 bases lay in between. Germline values: CDR1 SGDLS, CDR2 YYNGEE. This CDR3 is built from 15 residues.

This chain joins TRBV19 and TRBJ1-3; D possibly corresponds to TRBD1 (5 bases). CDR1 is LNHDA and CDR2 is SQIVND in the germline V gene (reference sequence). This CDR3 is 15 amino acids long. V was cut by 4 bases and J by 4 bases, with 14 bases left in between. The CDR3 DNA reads TGTGCCAGTAGTACGGCTAAGGGGTCCGGAAACACCATATATTTT. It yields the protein CASSTAKGSGNTIYF.

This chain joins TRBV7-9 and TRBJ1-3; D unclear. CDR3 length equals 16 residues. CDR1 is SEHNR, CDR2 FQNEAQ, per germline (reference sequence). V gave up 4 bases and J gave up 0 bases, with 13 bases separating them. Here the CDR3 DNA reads TGTGCCAGCAGCTATGCGCCGTTAAGCTCTGGAAACACCATATATTTT. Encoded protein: CASSYAPLSSGNTIYF.

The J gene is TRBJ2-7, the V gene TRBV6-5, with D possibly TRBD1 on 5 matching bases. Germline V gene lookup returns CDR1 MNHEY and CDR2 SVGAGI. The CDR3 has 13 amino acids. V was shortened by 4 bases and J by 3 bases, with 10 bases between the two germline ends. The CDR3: CASSSRQYYEQYF. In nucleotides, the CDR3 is TGTGCCAGCAGTTCGAGACAGTACTACGAGCAGTACTTC.

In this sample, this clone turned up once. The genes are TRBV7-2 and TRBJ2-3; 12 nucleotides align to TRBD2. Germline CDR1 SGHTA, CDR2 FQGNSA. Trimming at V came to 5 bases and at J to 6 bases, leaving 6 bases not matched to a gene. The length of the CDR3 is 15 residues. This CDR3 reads CASSAQTSGSDTQYF. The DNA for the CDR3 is TGTGCCAGCAGCGCCCAGACTAGCGGGAGTGATACGCAGTATTTT.

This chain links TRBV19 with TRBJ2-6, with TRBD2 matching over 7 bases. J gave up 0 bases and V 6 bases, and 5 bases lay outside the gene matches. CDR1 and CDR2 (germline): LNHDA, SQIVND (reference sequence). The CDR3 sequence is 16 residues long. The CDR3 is CASSLGGGSGANVLTF. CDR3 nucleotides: TGTGCCAGTAGCCTTGGGGGGGGCTCTGGGGCCAACGTCCTGACTTTC. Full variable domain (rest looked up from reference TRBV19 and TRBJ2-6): DGGITQSPKYLFRKEGQNVTLSCEQNLNHDAMYWYRQDPGQGLRLIYYSQIVNDFQKGDIAEGYSVSREKKESFPLTVTSAQKNPTAFYLCASSLGGGSGANVLTFGAGSRLTVL.

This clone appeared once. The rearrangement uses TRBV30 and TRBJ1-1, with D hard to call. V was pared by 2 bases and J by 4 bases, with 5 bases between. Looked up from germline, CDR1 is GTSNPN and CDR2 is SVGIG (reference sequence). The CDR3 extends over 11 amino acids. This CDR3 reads CAWSKPTEAFF. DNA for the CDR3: TGTGCCTGGAGTAAGCCCACTGAAGCTTTCTTT.

CDR3 residues: CASPTPRGRNTEAFF. CDR3 DNA: TGTGCCAGCCCGACCCCAAGGGGCAGGAACACTGAAGCTTTCTTT. The chain is built from TRBV13 and TRBJ1-1; D is perhaps TRBD1 (5 bases). Trimming pared 8 bases from V and 1 base from J, leaving 17 bases between. CDR3 size: 15 residues. Germline values: CDR1 PRHDT, CDR2 FYEKMQ (reference sequence).

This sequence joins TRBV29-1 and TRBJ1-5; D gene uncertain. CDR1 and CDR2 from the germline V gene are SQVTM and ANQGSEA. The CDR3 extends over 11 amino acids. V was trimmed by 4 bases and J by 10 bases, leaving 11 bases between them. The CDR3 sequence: CSVGAEEPQHF. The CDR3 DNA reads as TGCAGCGTTGGTGCCGAGGAACCCCAGCATTTT. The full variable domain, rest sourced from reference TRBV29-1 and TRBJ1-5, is SAVISQKPSRDICQRGTSLTIQCQVDSQVTMMFWYRQQPGQSLTLIATANQGSEATYESGFVIDKFPISRPNLTFSTLTVSNMSPEDSSIYLCSVGAEEPQHFGDGTRLSIL.

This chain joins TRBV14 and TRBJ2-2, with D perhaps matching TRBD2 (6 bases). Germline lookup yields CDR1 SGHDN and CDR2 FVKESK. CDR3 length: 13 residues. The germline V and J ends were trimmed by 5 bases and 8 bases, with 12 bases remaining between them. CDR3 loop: CASSWTAGGELFF. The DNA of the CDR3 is TGTGCCAGCAGCTGGACGGCGGGAGGGGAGCTGTTTTTT.

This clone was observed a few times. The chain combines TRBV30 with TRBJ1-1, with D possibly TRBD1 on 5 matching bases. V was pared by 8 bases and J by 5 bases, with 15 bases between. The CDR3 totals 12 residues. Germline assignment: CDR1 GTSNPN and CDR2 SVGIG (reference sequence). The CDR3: CASNRLSTEAFF. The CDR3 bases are TGTGCCAGCAACAGGTTGAGTACTGAAGCTTTCTTT.

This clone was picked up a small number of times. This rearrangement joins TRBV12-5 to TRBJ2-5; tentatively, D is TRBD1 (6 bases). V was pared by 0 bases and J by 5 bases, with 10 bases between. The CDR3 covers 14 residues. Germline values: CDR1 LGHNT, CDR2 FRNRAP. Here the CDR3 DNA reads TGTGCTAGTGGTTTGGTTGGGGGCCTGGAGACCCAGTACTTC. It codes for CASGLVGGLETQYF.

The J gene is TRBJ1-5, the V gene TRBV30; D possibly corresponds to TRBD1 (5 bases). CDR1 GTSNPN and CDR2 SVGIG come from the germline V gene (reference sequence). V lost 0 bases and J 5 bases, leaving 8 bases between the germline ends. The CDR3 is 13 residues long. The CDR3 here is CAWSVGGDQPQHF. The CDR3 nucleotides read TGTGCCTGGAGTGTTGGGGGGGATCAGCCCCAGCATTTT.

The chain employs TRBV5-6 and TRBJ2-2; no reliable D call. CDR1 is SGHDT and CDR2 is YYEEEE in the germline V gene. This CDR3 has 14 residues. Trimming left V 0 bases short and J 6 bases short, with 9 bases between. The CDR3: CASSLGEIPGELFF. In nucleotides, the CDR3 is TGTGCCAGCAGCTTGGGAGAGATCCCCGGGGAGCTGTTTTTT.

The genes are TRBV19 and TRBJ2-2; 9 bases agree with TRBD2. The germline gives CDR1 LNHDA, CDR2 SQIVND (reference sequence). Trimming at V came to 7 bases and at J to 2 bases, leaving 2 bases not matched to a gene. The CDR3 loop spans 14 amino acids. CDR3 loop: CASKRGANTGELFF. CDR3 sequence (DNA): TGTGCCAGTAAGCGGGGGGCCAACACCGGGGAGCTGTTTTTT.

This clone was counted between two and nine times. CDR3 sequence (DNA): TGCGCCAGCAGGCAGGGACAGTACAATGAGCAGTTCTTC. Its translation: CASRQGQYNEQFF. V is TRBV5-1 and J is TRBJ2-1, with 7 positions matching TRBD1. The CDR3 is 13 residues long. Germline CDR1 reads SGHRS; CDR2 reads YFSETQ. J gave up 4 bases and V 5 bases, and 3 bases lay outside the gene matches.

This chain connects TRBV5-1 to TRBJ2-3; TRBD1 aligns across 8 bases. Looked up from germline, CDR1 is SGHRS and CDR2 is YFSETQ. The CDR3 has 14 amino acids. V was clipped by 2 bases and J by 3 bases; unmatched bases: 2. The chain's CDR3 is CASSLQGETDTQYF. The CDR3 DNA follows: TGCGCCAGCAGCTTACAGGGGGAGACAGATACGCAGTATTTT.

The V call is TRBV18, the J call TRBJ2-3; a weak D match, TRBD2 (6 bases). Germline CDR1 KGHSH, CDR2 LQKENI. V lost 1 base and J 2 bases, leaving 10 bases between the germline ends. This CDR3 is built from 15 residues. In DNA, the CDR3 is TGTGCCAGCTCACCACGGGAGGACTACACAGATACGCAGTATTTT. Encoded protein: CASSPREDYTDTQYF.